This TCR beta chain was captured in a study of blood T cells in healthy people across ages. A second 7 to 11 cycle PCR used barcoded and J-beta primers. A single record per CDR3 protein comes from TCRdb applying MiXCR to the 5' RACE reads. The table includes roughly 800,000 distinct CDR3 sequences, about 62% detected once. The CDR3 extends over 9 amino acids. Per germline, CDR1 DFQATT and CDR2 SNEGSKA (reference sequence). The V gene is TRBV20-1, the J gene TRBJ2-7; D is unresolved. Material: blood. This TCR was recovered from a man aged 30 to 39 in good health. The chain's CDR3 is CEVFYEQYF. CDR3 DNA sequence: TGCGAGGTTTTCTACGAGCAGTACTTC.